The 29 T cell receptor beta chains presented below share a single source sample, sequenced in a study of tumor-infiltrating lymphocytes in oesophageal squamous cell carcinoma. MiXCR, run by TCRdb on the PCR reads, gives a single entry per CDR3 protein. The sample contains roughly 16,000 distinct CDR3 sequences, approximately 46% of which appear only once. The sample was esophageal tumor tissue. The receptors originated from a male donor with esophageal squamous cell carcinoma.

This chain uses TRBV7-6 with TRBJ2-3; D is possibly TRBD2 (5 bases). Germline V CDR1 and CDR2: SGHVS, FNYEAQ. This CDR3 has 16 residues. The V end was cut by 2 bases, the J end by 3 bases, with 15 bases between. CDR3: CASSLSGAGGTDTQYF. The CDR3 DNA sequence: TGTGCCAGCAGCTTATCCGGTGCGGGTGGGACAGATACGCAGTATTTT.

This chain connects TRBV6-6 to TRBJ2-4; 10 nucleotides match TRBD2. The J call may be incorrect, as the DNA end agrees better with TRBJ2-1. The CDR3 extends over 15 amino acids. Germline V gene lookup returns CDR1 MNHNY and CDR2 SVGAGI (reference sequence). CDR3 region: CASSYGAGGPNEQFF. The CDR3, as DNA: TGTGCCAGCAGTTACGGAGCGGGGGGGCCAAATGAGCAGTTCTTC.

The J gene is TRBJ2-1, the V gene TRBV7-2, with D possibly being TRBD2 (6 bases). The DNA end lines up better with TRBJ2-7; the J call may be wrong. The CDR3 has 15 residues. Germline V gene sequence: CDR1 SGHTA, CDR2 FQGNSA. The CDR3 region has the DNA TGTGCCAGCAGCTCGGACGGGGCGGGATCCTACGAGCAGTACTTC. Translating it yields CASSSDGAGSYEQYF.

The sample holds a few counts of this clonotype. A single base separates this from a much larger clone, so it may be a read error. The chain is built from TRBV4-1 and TRBJ2-7; tentative D call: TRBD2 (7 bases). The V gene lost 1 base and the J gene lost 7 bases, with 23 bases spanning the gap. The germline gives CDR1 MGHRA, CDR2 YSYEKL. The CDR3 covers 17 residues. CDR3 region: CASSQGFRGRVHNEQYF. CDR3 sequence (DNA): TGCGCCAGCAGCCAAGGGTTTAGGGGGAGGGTTCACAATGAGCAGTACTTC.

J is TRBJ2-5 and V is TRBV12-3 or TRBV12-4, with TRBD2 matching over 11 bases. The DNA end favors TRBJ2-1, so the J call may be wrong. The CDR3 runs 16 residues. CDR3 DNA: TGTGCCAGCACGTTCCGTAGCGGGGGGGCCTACAATGAGCAGTTCTTC. Protein sequence: CASTFRSGGAYNEQFF.

This chain uses TRBV7-6 with TRBJ2-5; 14 positions match TRBD2. This CDR3 spans 18 amino acids. In germline, CDR1 is SGHVS, CDR2 FNYEAQ. The J segment lost 5 bases and the V segment lost 6 bases, leaving 14 bases of the junction unmatched. The DNA of the CDR3 is TGTGCCAGCAGTCCCAACCTCGGACTAGCGGGAGGAGGGGAGACCCAGTACTTC. Protein sequence: CASSPNLGLAGGGETQYF.

The table lists this clonotype with many counts. The chain employs TRBV28 and TRBJ1-2; D is possibly TRBD1 (6 bases). V dropped 10 bases and J dropped 7 bases, with 22 bases sitting between them. CDR1 is MDHEN and CDR2 is SYDVKM in the germline V gene. The CDR3 extends over 14 amino acids. The DNA for the CDR3 is TGTGCCACGCTAAAGGTGGGGGGGGCAATTGGCTACACCTTC. This codes for CATLKVGGAIGYTF.

This clonotype came up a few times. The chain carries TRBV29-1 and TRBJ2-1; 8 positions agree with TRBD2. The J call is uncertain, as TRBJ2-7 better fits the DNA end. In germline, CDR1 is SQVTM, CDR2 ANQGSEA. This CDR3 spans 13 amino acids. CDR3 sequence reads: CSVAAGGAYEQYF. CDR3 coding DNA: TGCAGCGTTGCTGCGGGAGGCGCCTACGAGCAGTACTTC.

This clonotype was observed once. The V and J genes are TRBV7-2 and TRBJ1-5; TRBD1 matches at 8 bases. V was clipped by 2 bases and J by 3 bases; unmatched bases: 9. Germline CDR1 SGHTA, CDR2 FQGNSA. This CDR3 contains 17 residues. The CDR3 nucleotides read TGTGCCAGCAGCTTACCTCCCACAGGGGGGGCCAATCAGCCCCAGCATTTT. Translating gives CASSLPPTGGANQPQHF.

The chain links TRBV7-2 to TRBJ2-1; D ambiguous. The J call is doubtful: the DNA matches TRBJ2-7 better. Germline CDR1 and CDR2: SGHTA and FQGNSA. This CDR3 comprises 14 residues. The CDR3 is CASSLGSLHNEQYF. The CDR3 DNA is TGTGCCAGCAGCTTAGGGTCGCTACACAATGAGCAGTACTTC.

This clonotype counts as large (0.1 to 1%). This rearrangement joins TRBV7-8 to TRBJ2-3; weak D call: TRBD1 (7 bases). This CDR3 region has 14 residues. V dropped 1 base and J dropped 5 bases, with 10 bases sitting between them. Germline V CDR1 and CDR2: SGHVS, FQNEAQ. CDR3 sequence reads: CASSLDRGGDTQYF. In DNA form, the CDR3 reads TGTGCCAGCAGCTTAGACAGGGGAGGAGATACGCAGTATTTT.

This chain connects TRBV3-1 to TRBJ2-5, with 10 positions matching TRBD1. In germline, CDR1 is LGHDT, CDR2 YNNKEL (reference sequence). The trim removed 3 bases at V and 6 bases at J, leaving 7 bases unmatched. This CDR3 comprises 15 residues. In DNA form, the CDR3 reads TGTGCCAGCAGCCACGAGGGACAGGGGTTGAAGACCCAGTACTTC. This translates into CASSHEGQGLKTQYF.

With respect to this clonotype: The conserved phenylalanine or tryptophan is not found at the CDR3 terminus, so this likely reflects a read error. The limits of the CDR3 on the DNA are not certain, so only TCRdb's listed CDR3 is given. The genes are TRBV7-6 and TRBJ2-3; TRBD1, the table's D call, was not compared with the DNA. The CDR3 has 18 residues if both end residues are counted. Germline loops: CDR1 SGHVS, CDR2 FNYEAQ. CDR3 sequence reads: CASSPIYAGGRNEQFFGP.

Turning to this clonotype: Likely a read error: the CDR3 ends without its conserved phenylalanine or tryptophan. The DNA is left out, because the CDR3 cannot be placed on it with certainty; the CDR3 is given as TCRdb lists it. The chain joins TRBV11-2 to TRBJ2-1; TRBD2, as called in the table, went unchecked against the DNA. The CDR3 is 19 amino acids long, termini counted. Germline loops: CDR1 SGHAT, CDR2 FQNNGV. The CDR3 here is CASSLDRTGAGPYGYTFGS.

The rearrangement links TRBV7-2 to TRBJ2-5, with 7 positions matching TRBD2. Germline CDR1 reads SGHTA; CDR2 reads FQGNSA. The V and J ends lost 1 base and 11 bases, in that order; junction bases with no gene match: 25. The CDR3 loop spans 19 amino acids. The CDR3 here is CASSLGGFGWEGSYNEQYF. The CDR3 nucleotides are TGTGCCAGCAGCTTAGGGGGTTTTGGGTGGGAGGGCTCCTACAATGAGCAGTACTTC.

This clonotype appeared many times. The gene calls are TRBV6-1 and TRBJ2-7, with 10 nucleotides matching TRBD1. The ends lost 5 bases at V and 3 bases at J; junction bases unmatched: 4. CDR1 and CDR2 (germline): MNHNS, SASEGT. The CDR3 consists of 14 residues. The CDR3 spells CASSYDRGRYEQYF. The CDR3 coding sequence is TGTGCCAGCAGTTATGACAGGGGGCGCTACGAGCAGTACTTC.

The genes are TRBV7-3 and TRBJ2-1, with TRBD2 matching over 9 bases. With the DNA end fitting TRBJ2-5 better, the J assignment may be wrong. The CDR3 length is 16 residues. Germline assignment: CDR1 SGHTA and CDR2 FQGTGA. CDR3 residues: CASSLTEAGGPETQYF. The CDR3 coding sequence is TGTGCCAGCAGCTTAACGGAAGCGGGGGGCCCAGAGACCCAGTACTTC.

The rearrangement uses TRBV11-3 and TRBJ2-5, with TRBD2 matching 11 bases. The better agreement between TRBJ2-1 and the DNA end casts doubt on the J call. The CDR3 consists of 15 residues. Per the germline V gene, CDR1 is SGHNT and CDR2 is YENEEA. CDR3 residues: CASSLSSGGASEQFF. The CDR3 nucleotides read TGTGCCAGCAGCTTAAGTAGCGGGGGGGCCAGTGAGCAGTTCTTC.

A word on this clonotype: Lacking the conserved final phenylalanine or tryptophan, this CDR3 likely reflects a read error. No DNA is shown, since the ends of the CDR3 on it are uncertain; the CDR3 is the one TCRdb lists. J is TRBJ2-5 and V is TRBV6-6; the D call of TRBD1 is as the table states it, not checked on the DNA. 22 amino acids form the CDR3, both terminal residues included. CDR1 and CDR2 from the germline V gene are MNHNY and SVGAGI (reference sequence). The CDR3 loop reads CASYPGLPGQKSGSYNEQFFGA.

Only a few counts were recorded for this clonotype. The chain combines TRBV7-3 with TRBJ2-4; no clear D. The CDR3 has 17 amino acids. With 5 bases removed from V and 0 bases from J, the gap between germline ends came to 17 bases. Germline V CDR1 and CDR2: SGHTA, FQGTGA. The CDR3 region has the DNA TGTGCCAGCAGCCCCCCAAGGAGTGATCTAGCCAAAAACATTCAGTACTTC. This codes for CASSPPRSDLAKNIQYF.

This chain links TRBV7-6 with TRBJ2-5, with D maybe TRBD2 (6 bases). The J call may be incorrect, as the DNA end agrees better with TRBJ2-7. CDR1 is SGHVS, CDR2 FNYEAQ, per germline. This CDR3 spans 13 amino acids. The CDR3 loop is CASSTGGAYEQYF. CDR3 bases: TGTGCCAGCTCCACCGGGGGAGCCTACGAGCAGTACTTC.

J is TRBJ2-5 and V is TRBV7-6; TRBD2 aligns across 7 bases. The DNA end favors TRBJ2-1, so the J call may be wrong. CDR3 size: 15 residues. In germline, CDR1 is SGHVS, CDR2 FNYEAQ. For the CDR3, the DNA is TGTGCCAGCAGCTTAGACCCTAGCGGATACAATGAGCAGTTCTTC. It translates to CASSLDPSGYNEQFF.

This chain connects TRBV7-8 to TRBJ2-3; no clear D. This CDR3 has 11 residues. Germline V lookup: CDR1 SGHVS, CDR2 FQNEAQ. V was clipped by 3 bases and J by 8 bases, with 6 bases between them. The CDR3 reads CASSFSVTQYF. CDR3 DNA: TGTGCCAGCAGCTTCTCAGTTACGCAGTATTTT.

The rearrangement uses TRBV7-6 and TRBJ2-4; 15 bases match TRBD2. The last part of the DNA fits TRBJ2-1 better; the J call may be wrong. This CDR3 contains 16 residues. Germline V gives CDR1 SGHVS, CDR2 FNYEAQ. CDR3 bases: TGTGCCAGCAGCCGACGGACTAGCGGGGGGGCTGTTGAGCAGTTCTTC. This sequence encodes CASSRRTSGGAVEQFF.

The chain couples TRBV7-2 to TRBJ2-3; the D is unclear. V was shortened by 5 bases and J by 0 bases, with 12 bases between the two germline ends. Germline CDR1 is SGHTA and CDR2 is FQGNSA. The CDR3 totals 15 residues. CDR3 in amino acids: CASSAVLVSTDTQYF. In DNA, the CDR3 is TGTGCCAGCAGCGCGGTTCTGGTGAGCACAGATACGCAGTATTTT.

The chain carries TRBV7-4 and TRBJ2-3; tentatively, D is TRBD1 or TRBD2 (5 bases each). CDR1 is SGHVT and CDR2 is SQSDAQ in the germline V gene. The germline V and J ends were trimmed by 8 bases and 6 bases, with 12 bases remaining between them. This CDR3 has 12 residues. The CDR3 here is CASGGTVDTQYF. Here the CDR3 DNA reads TGTGCCAGCGGGGGTACTGTGGATACGCAGTATTTT.

CDR3: CASSPYRDDTQYF. As DNA, the CDR3 is TGTGCCAGCAGCCCGTACAGGGACGATACGCAGTATTTT. This chain uses TRBV7-2 with TRBJ2-3; perhaps TRBD1 as D (6 bases). The V and J ends lost 5 bases and 6 bases respectively, with 12 bases between them. The CDR3 sequence is 13 residues long. Germline-derived CDR1 and CDR2 are SGHTA and FQGNSA.

The chain is built from TRBV7-8 and TRBJ2-5; D is unresolved. Germline V CDR1 and CDR2: SGHVS, FQNEAQ. The CDR3 covers 12 residues. V was shortened by 4 bases and J by 11 bases, with 14 bases between the two germline ends. DNA for the CDR3: TGTGCCAGCAGCTCGACCTACAATGAGCAGTACTTC. Amino acid sequence: CASSSTYNEQYF.

V usage is TRBV28 and J usage is TRBJ1-2; possibly TRBD1 for D (5 bases). The CDR3 is made up of 13 amino acids. V lost 6 bases to trimming and J lost 5 bases, with 13 bases between them. Germline V CDR1 and CDR2: MDHEN, SYDVKM. The CDR3 sequence is CASSRGRPYGYTF. DNA for the CDR3: TGTGCCAGCAGCCGGGGACGACCTTATGGCTACACCTTC.